The next 14 T cell receptor beta chains were all read from a single sample in a study of T cell repertoires in aging, cancer and after chemotherapy. The template was genomic DNA from peripheral blood, not RNA. TRB rearrangements spanning V, D and J were amplified using mixed TRB-A/B primers. One entry per CDR3 protein results from TCRdb running MiXCR on the multiplex PCR reads. The sample consists of about 4,400 distinct CDR3 sequences, roughly two fifths of them appearing once. The specimen sequenced was blood. These receptor sequences come from a human donor with a blood cancer.

V gene TRBV20-1 combines with J gene TRBJ2-2, with D unresolved. Germline assignment: CDR1 DFQATT and CDR2 SNEGSKA (reference sequence). The CDR3 length is 14 residues. Trimming cost V 1 base and J 6 bases, with 12 bases left between them. The CDR3 nucleotides are TGCAGTGCTAGAGGACCCTTTGGGGCCGGGGAGCTGTTTTTT. This gives the protein CSARGPFGAGELFF.

This chain uses TRBV7-6 with TRBJ2-1; 7 nucleotides line up with TRBD2. Germline values: CDR1 SGHVS, CDR2 FNYEAQ. With V trimmed by 1 base and J by 2 bases, 5 bases remained unmatched. CDR3 size: 16 residues. The DNA of the CDR3 is TGTGCCAGCAGCTTAGAGGCTAGCGGAGCCTACAATGAGCAGTTCTTC. Its translation: CASSLEASGAYNEQFF. Full variable domain (remainder filled in from reference TRBV7-6 and TRBJ2-1): GAGVSQSPRYKVTKRGQDVALRCDPISGHVSLYWYRQALGQGPEFLTYFNYEAQQDKSGLPNDRFSAERPEGSISTLTIQRTEQRDSAMYRCASSLEASGAYNEQFFGPGTRLTVL.

In its sample, this clonotype was seen a few times. This chain links TRBV6-6 with TRBJ2-5, with a tentative D call TRBD2 (7 bases). The V and J ends lost 4 bases and 1 base respectively, with 19 bases between them. The CDR3 length is 17 residues. Per germline, CDR1 MNHNY and CDR2 SVGAGI (reference sequence). The CDR3 region is CASSSLGGPKGQETQYF. The DNA of the CDR3 is TGTGCCAGCAGTTCACTCGGGGGGCCCAAGGGCCAAGAGACCCAGTACTTC.

By share, this clonotype ranks as large. The V gene is TRBV29-1, the J gene TRBJ2-6, with D tentatively TRBD2 (5 bases). V lost 6 bases and J 2 bases, leaving 5 bases between the germline ends. The CDR3 runs 12 residues. Germline values: CDR1 SQVTM, CDR2 ANQGSEA. The CDR3 sequence: CSVGAGANVLTF. CDR3 DNA sequence: TGCAGCGTGGGAGCTGGGGCCAACGTCCTGACTTTC. The full variable domain, rest sourced from reference TRBV29-1 and TRBJ2-6, is SAVISQKPSRDICQRGTSLTIQCQVDSQVTMMFWYRQQPGQSLTLIATANQGSEATYESGFVIDKFPISRPNLTFSTLTVSNMSPEDSSIYLCSVGAGANVLTFGAGSRLTVL.

The chain carries TRBV13 and TRBJ2-2; TRBD2 agrees at 10 bases. The germline CDR1 and CDR2 sequences are PRHDT and FYEKMQ (reference sequence). The junction had 19 bases not matched to a gene; V was cut back by 11 bases and J by 1 base. The CDR3 extends over 19 amino acids. The CDR3 loop reads CAGSSGLAGATKNTGELFF. The CDR3 coding sequence is TGTGCCGGATCATCGGGGCTAGCGGGAGCGACTAAGAACACCGGGGAGCTGTTTTTT.

This clonotype was counted between two and nine times. The chain is built from TRBV11-2 and TRBJ2-2; D unresolved. With 5 bases removed from V and 2 bases from J, the gap between germline ends came to 12 bases. The CDR3 totals 15 residues. Germline V gene data show CDR1 as SGHAT and CDR2 as FQNNGV. For the CDR3, the DNA is TGTGCCAGCAGCCGTTCGCGACCCAACACCGGGGAGCTGTTTTTT. Its protein is CASSRSRPNTGELFF.

The J gene is TRBJ2-3, the V gene TRBV24-1, with 8 bases identical to TRBD2. Germline V gene sequence: CDR1 KGHDR, CDR2 SFDVKD. Losses at the gene ends were 4 bases for V and 4 bases for J; bases not matched to a gene: 9. This CDR3 comprises 16 residues. In DNA, the CDR3 is TGTGCCACCAGTGACCCTGGACTAGCTAGGGCAGATACGCAGTATTTT. This encodes CATSDPGLARADTQYF.

This clonotype is deemed medium-sized (0.01 to 0.1%). The chain carries TRBV18 and TRBJ2-2, with D possibly being TRBD1 (6 bases). V lost 2 bases and J 6 bases, leaving 19 bases between the germline ends. Germline CDR1 reads KGHSH; CDR2 reads LQKENI. The CDR3 is 17 amino acids. CDR3 amino acids: CASSPILLQGSSGELFF. For the CDR3, the DNA is TGTGCCAGCTCACCAATCCTTCTCCAGGGGTCGTCCGGGGAGCTGTTTTTT.

The chain recombines TRBV20-1 with TRBJ2-5; D might be TRBD1 (6 bases). Looked up from germline, CDR1 is DFQATT and CDR2 is SNEGSKA (reference sequence). CDR3 size: 15 residues. Trimming pared 3 bases from V and 7 bases from J, leaving 21 bases between. CDR3 coding DNA: TGCAGTGCTAGGGGTGGGGACGATGCCAGGGGGACCCAGTACTTC. This gives the protein CSARGGDDARGTQYF.

The chain recombines TRBV7-2 with TRBJ1-1; D is uncertain. This CDR3 contains 14 residues. V was cut by 7 bases and J by 1 base, with 13 bases left in between. From germline, CDR1 is SGHTA and CDR2 FQGNSA. CDR3 sequence: CASTVSGGNTEAFF. The CDR3 DNA reads TGTGCCAGCACCGTCTCGGGCGGGAACACTGAAGCTTTCTTT.

This chain uses TRBV7-6 with TRBJ2-4; D call uncertain. The CDR3 has 19 residues. Trimming took off 0 bases at V and 3 bases at J, with 21 bases between the two ends. The V gene's germline CDR1 is SGHVS and CDR2 FNYEAQ. CDR3: CASSLAAVGYGIGKNIQYF. The CDR3 nucleotides are TGTGCCAGCAGCTTAGCGGCCGTGGGGTATGGGATAGGCAAAAACATTCAGTACTTC.

This clonotype was seen a few times. V gene TRBV5-4 combines with J gene TRBJ2-5, with D perhaps TRBD2 (7 bases). Per the germline V gene, CDR1 is SGHNT and CDR2 is YYREEE (reference sequence). Trimming left V 2 bases short and J 0 bases short, with 17 bases between. The CDR3 contains 17 residues. The CDR3 loop is CASSLTGGGRYQETQYF. For the CDR3, the DNA is TGTGCCAGCAGCTTAACCGGCGGGGGCAGATACCAAGAGACCCAGTACTTC.

Notes on this clonotype: A single base separates this from a much larger clone, so it may be a read error. The V and J genes are TRBV6-5 and TRBJ2-1, with TRBD2 matching 10 bases. Germline CDR1 reads MNHEY; CDR2 reads SVGAGI. This CDR3 contains 16 residues. The CDR3: CASNSKLAGLYNDQFF. CDR3 sequence (DNA): TGTGCCAGCAATTCTAAACTAGCGGGACTGTACAATGATCAGTTCTTC.

A remark on this clonotype: This could be a read error, since a much larger clone is one nucleotide away. This chain joins TRBV19 and TRBJ2-3; the D is unclear. The CDR3 is 15 residues long. In germline, CDR1 is LNHDA, CDR2 SQIVND (reference sequence). CDR3 in amino acids: CARSTTVSSTDTQYF. The CDR3 region has the DNA TGTGCCAGAAGTACCACAGTTTCTAGCACAGATACGCAGTATTTT.